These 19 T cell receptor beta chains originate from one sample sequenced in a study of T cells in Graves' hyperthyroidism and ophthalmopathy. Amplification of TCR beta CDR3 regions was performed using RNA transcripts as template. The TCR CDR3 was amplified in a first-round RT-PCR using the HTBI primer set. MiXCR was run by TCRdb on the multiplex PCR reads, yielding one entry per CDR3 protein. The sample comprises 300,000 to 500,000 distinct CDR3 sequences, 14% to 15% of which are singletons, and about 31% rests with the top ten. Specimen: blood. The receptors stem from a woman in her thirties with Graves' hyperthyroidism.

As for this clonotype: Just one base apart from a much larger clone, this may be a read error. CDR3 bases: TGTGCCTGGGGGGGGAAAGGGACAGGGGGCCGTCTTAGCTATGGCTACACCTTC. Encoded protein: CAWGGKGTGGRLSYGYTF. The chain has TRBV30 and TRBJ1-2, with TRBD1 identical over 12 bases. Trimming removed 5 bases from V and 4 bases from J; junction bases left unmatched: 17. The CDR3 spans 18 residues. Per the germline V gene, CDR1 is GTSNPN and CDR2 is SVGIG (reference sequence).

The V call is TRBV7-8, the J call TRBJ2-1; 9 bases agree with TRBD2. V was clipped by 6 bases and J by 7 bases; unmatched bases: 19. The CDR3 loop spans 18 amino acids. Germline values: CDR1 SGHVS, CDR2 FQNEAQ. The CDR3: CASSRQFSGRSLWNEQFF. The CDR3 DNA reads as TGTGCCAGCAGTCGACAATTTAGCGGGAGATCCCTCTGGAATGAGCAGTTCTTC.

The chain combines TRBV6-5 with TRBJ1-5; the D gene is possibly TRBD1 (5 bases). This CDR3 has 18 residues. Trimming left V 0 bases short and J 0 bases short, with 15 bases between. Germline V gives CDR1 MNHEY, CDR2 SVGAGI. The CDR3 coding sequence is TGTGCCAGCAGTTACTCGTCGAGACAGCTCTATAGCAATCAGCCCCAGCATTTT. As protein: CASSYSSRQLYSNQPQHF.

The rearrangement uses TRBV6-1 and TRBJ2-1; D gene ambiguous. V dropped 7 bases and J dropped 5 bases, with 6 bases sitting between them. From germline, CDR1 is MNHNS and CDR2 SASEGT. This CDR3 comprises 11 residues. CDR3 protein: CASNRNNEQFF. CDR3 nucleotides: TGTGCCAGCAATAGAAACAATGAGCAGTTCTTC.

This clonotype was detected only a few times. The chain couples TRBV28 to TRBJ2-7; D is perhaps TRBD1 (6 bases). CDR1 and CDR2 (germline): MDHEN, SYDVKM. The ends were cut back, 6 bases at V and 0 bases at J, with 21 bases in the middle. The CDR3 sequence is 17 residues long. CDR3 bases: TGTGCCAGCAGAACAGGGACCACCGGACCCAGCTCCTACGAGCAGTACTTC. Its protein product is CASRTGTTGPSSYEQYF.

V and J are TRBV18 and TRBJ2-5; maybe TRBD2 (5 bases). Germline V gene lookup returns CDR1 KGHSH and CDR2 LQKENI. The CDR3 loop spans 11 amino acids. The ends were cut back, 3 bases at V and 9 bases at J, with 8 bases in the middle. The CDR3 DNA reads TGTGCCAGCTCACCGGCGGAGGCCCAGTACTTC. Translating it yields CASSPAEAQYF.

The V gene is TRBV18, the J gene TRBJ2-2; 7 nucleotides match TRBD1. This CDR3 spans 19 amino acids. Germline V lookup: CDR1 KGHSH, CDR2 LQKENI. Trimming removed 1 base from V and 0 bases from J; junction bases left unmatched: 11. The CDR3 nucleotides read TGTGCCAGCTCACCACGTGGGCCAGGGGGAACAACGAACACCGGGGAGCTGTTTTTT. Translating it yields CASSPRGPGGTTNTGELFF.

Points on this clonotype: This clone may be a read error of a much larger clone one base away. This chain's CDR3 is CASSLRGGREHTQYF. CDR3 DNA sequence: TGTGCCAGCAGTCTCAGGGGGGGTAGGGAGCATACGCAGTATTTT. The chain employs TRBV27 and TRBJ2-3; possibly TRBD1 or TRBD2 for D (7 bases each). The CDR3 consists of 15 residues. Germline values: CDR1 MNHEY, CDR2 SMNVEV (reference sequence). V lost 5 bases and J lost 7, with 19 bases in between.

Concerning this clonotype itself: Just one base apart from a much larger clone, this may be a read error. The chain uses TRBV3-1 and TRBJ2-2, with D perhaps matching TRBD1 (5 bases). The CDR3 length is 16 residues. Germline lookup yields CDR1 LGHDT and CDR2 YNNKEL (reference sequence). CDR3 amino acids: CVSSRPPGAGIGELFF. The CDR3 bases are TGTGTCAGCAGCCGTCCCCCTGGTGCAGGGATCGGGGAGCTGTTTTTT.

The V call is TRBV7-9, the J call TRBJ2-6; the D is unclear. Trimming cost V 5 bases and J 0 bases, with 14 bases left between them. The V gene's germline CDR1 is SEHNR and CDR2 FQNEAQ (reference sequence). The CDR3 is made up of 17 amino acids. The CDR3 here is CASSIRHGPSGANVLTF. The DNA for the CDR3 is TGTGCCAGCAGCATCCGACACGGACCCTCTGGGGCCAACGTCCTGACTTTC.

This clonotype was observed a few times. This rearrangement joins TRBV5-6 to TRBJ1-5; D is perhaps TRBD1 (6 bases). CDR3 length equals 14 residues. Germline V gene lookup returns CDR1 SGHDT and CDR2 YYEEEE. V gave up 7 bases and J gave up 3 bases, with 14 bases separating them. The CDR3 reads CASASRQDNQPQHF. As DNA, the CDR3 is TGTGCCAGCGCCTCCCGACAGGACAATCAGCCCCAGCATTTT.

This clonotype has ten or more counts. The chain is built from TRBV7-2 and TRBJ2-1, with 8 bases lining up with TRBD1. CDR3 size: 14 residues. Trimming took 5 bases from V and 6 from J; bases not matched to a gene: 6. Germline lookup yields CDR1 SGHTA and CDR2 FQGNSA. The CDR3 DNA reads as TGTGCCAGCAGCCGGACAGGGTTGGGCAATGAGCAGTTCTTC. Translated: CASSRTGLGNEQFF.

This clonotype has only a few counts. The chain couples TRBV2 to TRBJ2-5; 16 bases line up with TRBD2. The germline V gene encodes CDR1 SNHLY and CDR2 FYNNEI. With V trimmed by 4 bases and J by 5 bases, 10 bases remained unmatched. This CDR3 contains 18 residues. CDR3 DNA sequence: TGTGCCAGCAGTGGCATCGGGACTAGCGGGAGGGCCGAGGAGACCCAGTACTTC. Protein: CASSGIGTSGRAEETQYF.

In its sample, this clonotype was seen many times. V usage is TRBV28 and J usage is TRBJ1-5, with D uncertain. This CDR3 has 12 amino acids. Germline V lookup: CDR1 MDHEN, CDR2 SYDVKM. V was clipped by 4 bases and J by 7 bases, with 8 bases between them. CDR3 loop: CASSSLLQPQHF. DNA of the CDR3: TGTGCCAGCAGTTCCCTCTTGCAGCCCCAGCATTTT.

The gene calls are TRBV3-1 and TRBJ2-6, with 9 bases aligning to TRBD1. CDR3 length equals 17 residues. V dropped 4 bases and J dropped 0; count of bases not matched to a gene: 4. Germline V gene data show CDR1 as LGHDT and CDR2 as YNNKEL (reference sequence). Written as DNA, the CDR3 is TGTGCCAGCAGCCTGGGACAGGGTTCCTCTGGGGCCAACGTCCTGACTTTC. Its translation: CASSLGQGSSGANVLTF.

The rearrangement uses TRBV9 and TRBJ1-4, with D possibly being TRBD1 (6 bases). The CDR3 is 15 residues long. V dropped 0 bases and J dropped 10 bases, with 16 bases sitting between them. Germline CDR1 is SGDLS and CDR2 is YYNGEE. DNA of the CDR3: TGTGCCAGCAGCGTAGACGGCAGGGGTGAAGGAAAACTGTTTTTT. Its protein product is CASSVDGRGEGKLFF.

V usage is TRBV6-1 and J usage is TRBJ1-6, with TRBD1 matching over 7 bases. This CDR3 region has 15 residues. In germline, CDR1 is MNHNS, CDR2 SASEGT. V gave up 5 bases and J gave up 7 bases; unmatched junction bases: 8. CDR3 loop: CASSTPGQQNSPLHF. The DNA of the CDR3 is TGTGCCAGCAGTACCCCGGGACAGCAAAATTCACCCCTCCACTTT.

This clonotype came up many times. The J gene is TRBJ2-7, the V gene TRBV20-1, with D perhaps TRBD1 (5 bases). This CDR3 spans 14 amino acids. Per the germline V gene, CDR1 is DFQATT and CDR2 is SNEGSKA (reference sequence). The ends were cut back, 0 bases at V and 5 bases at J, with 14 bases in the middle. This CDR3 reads CSARDFLKGNEQYF. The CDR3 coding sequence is TGCAGTGCTAGAGATTTCCTTAAGGGGAACGAGCAGTACTTC.

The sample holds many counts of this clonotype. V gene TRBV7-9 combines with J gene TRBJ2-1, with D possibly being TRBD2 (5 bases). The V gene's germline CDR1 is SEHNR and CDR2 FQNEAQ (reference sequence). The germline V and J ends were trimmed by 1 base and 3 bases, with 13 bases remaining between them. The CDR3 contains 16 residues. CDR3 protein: CASSLGGLTIYNEQFF. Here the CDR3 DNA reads TGTGCCAGCAGCTTAGGAGGGTTGACAATCTACAATGAGCAGTTCTTC.